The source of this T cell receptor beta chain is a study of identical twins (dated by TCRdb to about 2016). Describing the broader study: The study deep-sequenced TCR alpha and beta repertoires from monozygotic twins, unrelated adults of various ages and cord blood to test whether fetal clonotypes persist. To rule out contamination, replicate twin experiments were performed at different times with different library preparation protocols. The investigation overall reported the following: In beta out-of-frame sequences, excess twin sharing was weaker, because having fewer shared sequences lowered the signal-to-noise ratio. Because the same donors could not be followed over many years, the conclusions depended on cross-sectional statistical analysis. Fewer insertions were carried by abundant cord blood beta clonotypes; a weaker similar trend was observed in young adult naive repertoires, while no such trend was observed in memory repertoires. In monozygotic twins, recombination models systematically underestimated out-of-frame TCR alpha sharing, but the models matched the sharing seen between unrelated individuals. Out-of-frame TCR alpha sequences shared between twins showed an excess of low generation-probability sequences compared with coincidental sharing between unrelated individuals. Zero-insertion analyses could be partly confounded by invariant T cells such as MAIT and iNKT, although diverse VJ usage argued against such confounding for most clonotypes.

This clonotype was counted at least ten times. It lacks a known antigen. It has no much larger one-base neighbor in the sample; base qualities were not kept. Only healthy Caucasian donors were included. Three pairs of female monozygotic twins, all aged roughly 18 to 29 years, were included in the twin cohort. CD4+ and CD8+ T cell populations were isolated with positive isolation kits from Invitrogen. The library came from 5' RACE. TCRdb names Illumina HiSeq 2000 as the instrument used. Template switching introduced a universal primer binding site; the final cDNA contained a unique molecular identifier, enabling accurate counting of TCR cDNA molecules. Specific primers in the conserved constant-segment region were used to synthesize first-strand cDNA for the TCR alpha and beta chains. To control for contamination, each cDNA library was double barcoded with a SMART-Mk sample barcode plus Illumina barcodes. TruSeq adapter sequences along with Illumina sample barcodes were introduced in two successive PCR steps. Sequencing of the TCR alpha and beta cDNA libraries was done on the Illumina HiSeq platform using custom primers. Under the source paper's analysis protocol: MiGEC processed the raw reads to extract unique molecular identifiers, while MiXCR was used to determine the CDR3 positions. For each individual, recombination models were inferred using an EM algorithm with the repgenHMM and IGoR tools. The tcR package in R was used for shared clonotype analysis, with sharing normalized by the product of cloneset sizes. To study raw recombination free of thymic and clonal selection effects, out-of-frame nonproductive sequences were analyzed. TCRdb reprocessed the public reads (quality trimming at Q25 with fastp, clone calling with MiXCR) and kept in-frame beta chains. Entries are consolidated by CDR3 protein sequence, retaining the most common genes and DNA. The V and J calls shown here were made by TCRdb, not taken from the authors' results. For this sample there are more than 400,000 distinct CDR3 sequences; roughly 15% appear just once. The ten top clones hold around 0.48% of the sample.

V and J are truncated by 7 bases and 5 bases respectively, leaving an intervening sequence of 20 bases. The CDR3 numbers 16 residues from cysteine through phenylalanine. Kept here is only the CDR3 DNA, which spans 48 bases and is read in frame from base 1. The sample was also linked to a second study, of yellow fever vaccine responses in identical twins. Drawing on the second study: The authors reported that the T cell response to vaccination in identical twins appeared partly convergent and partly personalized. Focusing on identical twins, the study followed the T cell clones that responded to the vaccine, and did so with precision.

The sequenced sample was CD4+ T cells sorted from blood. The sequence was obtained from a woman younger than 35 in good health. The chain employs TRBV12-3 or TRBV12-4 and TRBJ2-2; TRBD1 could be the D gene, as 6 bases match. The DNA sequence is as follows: TGTGCCAGCAAGTTTACCAGGGGCGAGGGGACCGGGGAGCTGTTTTTT. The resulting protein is CASKFTRGEGTGELFF.